This entry lists 3 T cell receptor beta chains sequenced from one sample in a study of cytomegalovirus exposure and HLA in healthy donors (dated by TCRdb to the late 2010s). The library was built by means of the immunoSEQ multiplex PCR assay. The multiplex PCR relied on a mix of 60 forward primers for TCR Vbeta segments and 13 reverse primers for TCR Jbeta segments. The clones in this table, taken by TCRdb from immuneACCESS, are in-frame only. Not every clone is retained; where verified, under half of the shortfall comes from an unresolved V gene, and the cause of the rest is unknown. Present in this sample are 63,000 or so clones, about four fifths of which were seen just once. Together, the top ten hold more than 4% of the sample. Sequenced: PBMCs. Receptors were obtained from a woman in her 30s in good health and CMV-seronegative.

In this sample, this clone turned up a few times. The rearrangement joins TRBV19 to TRBJ1-5, with TRBD1 matching over 7 bases. V shed 9 bases and J 3 bases; nucleotides not matched to a gene: 5. CDR1 is LNHDA, CDR2 SQIVND, per germline (reference sequence). The CDR3 is 13 residues long. CDR3 in amino acids: CASRDSYNQPQHF. CDR3 DNA: TGTGCCAGCCGGGACAGCTACAATCAGCCCCAGCATTTT.

This clone was seen a handful of times. The V gene is TRBV19, the J gene TRBJ2-7, with D tentatively TRBD2 (6 bases). Per germline, CDR1 LNHDA and CDR2 SQIVND (reference sequence). V was trimmed by 8 bases and J by 0 bases, leaving 11 bases between them. The CDR3 totals 13 residues. CDR3 protein: CASGRTVSYEQYF. The DNA for the CDR3 is TGTGCCAGTGGGAGGACGGTCTCCTACGAGCAGTACTTC.

This chain joins TRBV9 and TRBJ2-2; TRBD1 matches 9 bases. The CDR3 contains 15 residues. V lost 3 bases and J lost 5; bases outside the gene matches: 5. Germline V CDR1 and CDR2: SGDLS, YYNGEE. The CDR3 sequence is CASSARDRETGELFF. The CDR3 DNA reads as TGTGCCAGCAGCGCCCGGGACAGGGAGACCGGGGAGCTGTTTTTT. Full variable domain (rest looked up from reference TRBV9 and TRBJ2-2): DSGVTQTPKHLITATGQRVTLRCSPRSGDLSVYWYQQSLDQGLQFLIQYYNGEERAKGNILERFSAQQFPDLHSELNLSSLELGDSALYFCASSARDRETGELFFGEGSRLTVL.